What follows are 14 T cell receptor beta chains derived from one specimen sequenced in a study of vaccination and CD4 T cells after COVID-19. CD4+ T cells that had been cultured provided DNA sequenced with the Oncomine TCR Beta short-read assay. MiXCR, applied by TCRdb to the PCR reads, yields one record per CDR3 protein. Altogether under 25,000 distinct CDR3 sequences are present, 44% being singletons, with the ten largest covering 26%. The treatment was: roughly ten-day PBMC culture with coronavirus spike peptide pools or control peptides (ViraFEST assay). Their antigen targets remain unknown. The source was CD4+ T cells from blood, cultured in vitro, collected before SARS-CoV-2 vaccination. These receptors were collected from a human donor who had recovered from COVID-19.

This chain links TRBV7-2 with TRBJ2-7; D remains unclear. The CDR3 covers 13 residues. V shed 0 bases and J shed 3 bases, with 6 bases lying between them. CDR1 SGHTA and CDR2 FQGNSA come from the germline V gene. CDR3 DNA sequence: TGTGCCAGCAGCTTAGCCCTGGGCTACGAGCAGTACTTC. Translated, it gives CASSLALGYEQYF.

The sample holds a few counts of this clonotype. The CDR3 region is CSARDFRTGSTEAFF. The CDR3 bases are TGCAGTGCTAGAGATTTCCGGACAGGGTCCACTGAAGCTTTCTTT. The chain employs TRBV20-1 and TRBJ1-1, with TRBD1 matching 8 bases. Germline-derived CDR1 and CDR2 are DFQATT and SNEGSKA (reference sequence). There are 15 residues in the CDR3. The J segment lost 4 bases and the V segment lost 0 bases, leaving 7 bases of the junction unmatched.

The chain uses TRBV20-1 and TRBJ2-4; TRBD2 matches 7 bases. The CDR3 is made up of 14 amino acids. Losses at the gene ends were 3 bases for V and 6 bases for J; bases not matched to a gene: 8. CDR1 and CDR2 from the germline V gene are DFQATT and SNEGSKA (reference sequence). CDR3 sequence: CSASVGRTRNIQYF. The CDR3 nucleotides are TGCAGTGCTAGTGTCGGGAGGACGAGAAACATTCAGTACTTC.

The chain links TRBV19 to TRBJ2-1, with a possible D match to TRBD1 (7 bases). Germline V lookup: CDR1 LNHDA, CDR2 SQIVND (reference sequence). The CDR3 runs 14 residues. V lost 3 bases and J 6 bases, leaving 12 bases between the germline ends. The CDR3 region has the DNA TGTGCCAGTAGTATCAGGGGGGATCTCAATGAGCAGTTCTTC. This translates into CASSIRGDLNEQFF.

V and J are TRBV2 and TRBJ1-1; no clear D gene. The germline V gene has CDR1 SNHLY and CDR2 FYNNEI. This CDR3 is 13 amino acids long. CDR3 bases: TGTGCATGCGCAGCCCTAATGAACACTGAAGCTTTCTTT. It codes for CACAALMNTEAFF. The variable domain in full, completed from reference TRBV2 and TRBJ1-1, reads EPEVTQTPSHQVTQMGQEVILRCVPISNHLYFYWYRQILGQKVEFLVSFYNNEISEKSEIFDDQFSVERPDGSNFTLKIRSTKLEDSAMYFCACAALMNTEAFFGQGTRLTVV.

The V and J genes are TRBV29-1 and TRBJ2-5; 11 nucleotides line up with TRBD2. V lost 3 bases and J lost 5; bases outside the gene matches: 2. The CDR3 runs 13 residues. CDR1 and CDR2 from the germline V gene are SQVTM and ANQGSEA. CDR3 loop: CSVETSGMETQYF. CDR3 nucleotide sequence: TGCAGCGTTGAGACTAGCGGGATGGAGACCCAGTACTTC.

This clonotype was seen more than once but under ten times. The V gene is TRBV6-5, the J gene TRBJ2-1, with TRBD2 identical over 12 bases. The CDR3 is 16 amino acids. Trimming at V came to 3 bases and at J to 8 bases, leaving 8 bases not matched to a gene. Germline assignment: CDR1 MNHEY and CDR2 SVGAGI. The CDR3 sequence: CASSYLAGGPLDEQFF. The CDR3 DNA reads as TGTGCCAGCAGTTATCTAGCGGGGGGGCCTTTGGATGAGCAGTTCTTC.

On this clonotype itself: One end of the junction varies from germline; a read error may be responsible. The V and J genes are TRBV5-3 and TRBJ2-1; D is perhaps TRBD1 (6 bases). TRBV5-3 is an ORF; its function is uncertain. The CDR3 length is 15 residues. This chain's CDR3 is CASSWQGSSYNEQFF. Here the CDR3 DNA reads TGTGCCAGCAGCTGGCAGGGGAGCTCCTACAATGAGCAGTTCTTC.

The chain is built from TRBV6-2 or TRBV6-3 and TRBJ2-5, with 13 bases fitting TRBD2. Germline values: CDR1 MNHEY, CDR2 SVGEGT. V lost 4 bases and J lost 4; bases outside the gene matches: 6. This CDR3 region has 16 residues. The CDR3 reads CASSSGLAGVGETQYF. The CDR3 DNA follows: TGTGCCAGCAGTTCCGGACTAGCGGGAGTAGGAGAGACCCAGTACTTC.

The CDR3 region is CSARDRRRGSTDTQYF. The CDR3 DNA reads TGCAGTGCTAGAGATCGTAGGCGGGGGAGCACAGATACGCAGTATTTT. This chain connects TRBV20-1 to TRBJ2-3, with 7 bases lining up with TRBD2. The ends lost 0 bases at V and 0 bases at J; junction bases unmatched: 6. Germline V gene lookup returns CDR1 DFQATT and CDR2 SNEGSKA (reference sequence). The CDR3 contains 16 residues.

This clonotype occurred a few times. One junction end does not reproduce the germline sequence, and a read error may be involved. This chain joins TRBV28 and TRBJ1-3; the D gene is possibly TRBD1 (5 bases). The CDR3 has 15 residues. The germline gives CDR1 MDHEN, CDR2 SYDVKM. As DNA, the CDR3 is TGTGCCAGCAGCTTATTACGGGACGCTGGAAACACCATATATTTT. Its protein is CASSLLRDAGNTIYF.

V is TRBV7-6 and J is TRBJ1-6, with D uncertain. V lost 2 bases and J 3 bases, leaving 8 bases between the germline ends. CDR1 is SGHVS, CDR2 FNYEAQ, per germline. The CDR3 totals 15 residues. CDR3 in DNA: TGTGCCAGCAGCTTAAAAGCGGACTATAATTCACCCCTCCACTTT. Amino acid sequence: CASSLKADYNSPLHF.

A word on this clonotype: A clone one base away is much larger, so this may be a read error. The V and J genes are TRBV7-8 and TRBJ2-4, with no clear D. CDR3 length: 17 residues. The V and J ends lost 0 bases and 3 bases respectively, with 15 bases between them. Germline CDR1 is SGHVS and CDR2 is FQNEAQ. CDR3 region: CASSLALGPPGKNIQYF. The CDR3 region has the DNA TGTGCCAGCAGCTTAGCGTTGGGCCCCCCTGGCAAAAACATTCAGTACTTC.

V is TRBV28 and J is TRBJ1-5; perhaps TRBD1 as D (5 bases). CDR3 length equals 15 residues. Germline CDR1 is MDHEN and CDR2 is SYDVKM. The V end was cut by 4 bases, the J end by 0 bases, with 10 bases between. The CDR3 protein is CASSSDMSSNQPQHF. CDR3 nucleotide sequence: TGTGCCAGCAGTTCGGACATGAGTAGCAATCAGCCCCAGCATTTT.